The sequence of this TCR beta chain was determined in a study of human thymus T cells. Findings and caveats of the study: Gene usage for V and J segments appeared biased in thymic and blood repertoires. Related research reported highly overlapping thymic repertoires among unrelated individuals.

Worth noting for this clone: Its specificity is unknown.

Resections that were taken during corrective heart surgery supplied the thymus tissue. All donors were healthy Finnish infants who were undergoing corrective surgery to treat congenital heart defects. Assay: immunoSEQ multiplex PCR; the TCRdb copy retains only in-frame clones and omits some. This table has tens of thousands of clones, 85% to 95% appearing once. The clonotype originates from a girl less than two years old with a congenital heart defect but otherwise immunologically healthy. The material sequenced was thymus tissue.

CDR3 loop: CASRQLNTEAFF. The CDR3 DNA is TGTGCCAGTAGGCAGCTGAACACTGAAGCTTTCTTT. The chain recombines TRBV19 with TRBJ1-1; D gene uncertain. Trimming removed 6 bases from V and 0 bases from J, with 5 bases in between. The CDR3 spans 12 residues. From germline, CDR1 is LNHDA and CDR2 SQIVND (reference sequence).